This TCR beta chain was documented in a study of Graves' ophthalmopathy and Graves' hyperthyroidism. Amplifying from RNA transcripts, the study obtained TCR beta CDR3 regions. HTBI primers primed a first-round RT-PCR, and a second-round multiplex PCR followed. TCRdb reprocessed the multiplex PCR reads with MiXCR, giving one entry per CDR3 protein. The sample records roughly 51,000 distinct CDR3 sequences, 50% to 65% being singletons. On this clonotype itself: The CDR3 ends on some other residue instead of the conserved phenylalanine or tryptophan, so this is likely a read error.

The sequence came from an adult man with Graves' ophthalmopathy. Sequenced: peripheral blood.

DNA of the CDR3: TGTGCCAGTAGTTACAGTGCAGCTAATGAAAAACTGTTTATC. Translated, it gives CASSYSAANEKLFI. The V call is TRBV19, the J call TRBJ1-4; D ambiguous. This CDR3 spans 14 amino acids. Germline V gene lookup returns CDR1 LNHDA and CDR2 SQIVND (reference sequence). Trimming shortened V by 5 bases and J by 3 bases, and 10 bases separated the two germline ends.